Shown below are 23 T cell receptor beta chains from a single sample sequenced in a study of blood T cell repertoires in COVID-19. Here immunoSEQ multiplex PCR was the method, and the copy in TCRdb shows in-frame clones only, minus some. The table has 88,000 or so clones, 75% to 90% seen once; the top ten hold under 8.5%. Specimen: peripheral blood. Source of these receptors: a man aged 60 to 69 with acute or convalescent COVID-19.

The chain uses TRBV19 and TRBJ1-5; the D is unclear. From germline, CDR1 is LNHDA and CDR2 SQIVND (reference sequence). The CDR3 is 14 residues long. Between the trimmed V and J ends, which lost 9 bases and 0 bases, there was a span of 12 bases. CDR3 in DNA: TGTGCCAGCGGGCGGGGAAATAGCAATCAGCCCCAGCATTTT. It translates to CASGRGNSNQPQHF.

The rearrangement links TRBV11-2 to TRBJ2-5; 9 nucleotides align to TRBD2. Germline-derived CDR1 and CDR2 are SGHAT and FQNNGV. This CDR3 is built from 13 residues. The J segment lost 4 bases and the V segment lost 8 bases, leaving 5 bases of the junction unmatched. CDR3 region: CASAAGGGETQYF. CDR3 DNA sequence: TGTGCCAGCGCAGCGGGGGGCGGAGAGACCCAGTACTTC.

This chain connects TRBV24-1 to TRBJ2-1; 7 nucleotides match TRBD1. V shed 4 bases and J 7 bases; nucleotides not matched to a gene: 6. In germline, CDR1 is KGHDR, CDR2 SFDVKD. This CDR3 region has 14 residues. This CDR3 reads CATSESGTANEQFF. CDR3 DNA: TGTGCCACCAGTGAATCCGGGACAGCGAATGAGCAGTTCTTC.

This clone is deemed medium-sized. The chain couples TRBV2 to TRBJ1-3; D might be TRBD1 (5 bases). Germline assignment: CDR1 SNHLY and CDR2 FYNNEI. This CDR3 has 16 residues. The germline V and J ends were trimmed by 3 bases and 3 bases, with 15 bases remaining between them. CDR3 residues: CASSDHRGGDGNTIYF. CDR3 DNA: TGTGCCAGCAGTGACCACCGGGGGGGGGATGGAAACACCATATATTTT.

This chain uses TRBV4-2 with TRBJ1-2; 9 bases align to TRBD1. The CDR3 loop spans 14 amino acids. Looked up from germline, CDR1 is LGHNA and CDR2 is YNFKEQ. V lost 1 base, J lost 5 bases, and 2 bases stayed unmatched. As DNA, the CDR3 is TGTGCCAGCAGCCAAGCAGACAGGGGGTATGGCTACACCTTC. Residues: CASSQADRGYGYTF.

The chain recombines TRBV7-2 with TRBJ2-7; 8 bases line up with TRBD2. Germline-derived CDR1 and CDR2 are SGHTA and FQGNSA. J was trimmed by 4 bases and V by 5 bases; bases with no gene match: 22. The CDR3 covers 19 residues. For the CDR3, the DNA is TGTGCCAGCAGCCTCACGATAACGTTTACGGGGGGGGAAAAATACGAGCAGTACTTC. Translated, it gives CASSLTITFTGGEKYEQYF.

The CDR3 sequence: CASSTPGTSFYEQFF. CDR3 DNA: TGTGCCAGCAGTACTCCCGGGACTAGCTTCTATGAGCAGTTCTTC. V and J are TRBV6-2 or TRBV6-3 and TRBJ2-1; 9 nucleotides line up with TRBD2. The CDR3 loop spans 15 amino acids. Germline CDR1 is MNHEY and CDR2 is SVGEGT. V dropped 5 bases and J dropped 8; count of bases not matched to a gene: 10.

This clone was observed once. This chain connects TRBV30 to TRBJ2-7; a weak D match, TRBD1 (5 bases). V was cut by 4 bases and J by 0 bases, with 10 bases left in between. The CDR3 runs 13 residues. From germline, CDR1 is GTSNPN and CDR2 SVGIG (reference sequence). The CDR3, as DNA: TGTGCCTGGACCCCGGACACCTCCTACGAGCAGTACTTC. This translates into CAWTPDTSYEQYF.

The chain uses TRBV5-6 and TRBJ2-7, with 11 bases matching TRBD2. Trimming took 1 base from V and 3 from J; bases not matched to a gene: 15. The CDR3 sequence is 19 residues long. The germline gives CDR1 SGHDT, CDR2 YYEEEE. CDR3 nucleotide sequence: TGTGCCAGCAGCTTGTATTTCCTAGCGGGAGGAAATGTGCACTACGAGCAGTACTTC. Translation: CASSLYFLAGGNVHYEQYF.

The CDR3 region is CSVGRQGAYNEQFF. The CDR3 coding sequence is TGCAGCGTTGGTAGGCAGGGTGCCTACAATGAGCAGTTCTTC. V gene TRBV29-1 combines with J gene TRBJ2-1; tentative D call: TRBD1 (5 bases). Germline-derived CDR1 and CDR2 are SQVTM and ANQGSEA. With 4 bases removed from V and 2 bases from J, the gap between germline ends came to 12 bases. This CDR3 region has 14 residues.

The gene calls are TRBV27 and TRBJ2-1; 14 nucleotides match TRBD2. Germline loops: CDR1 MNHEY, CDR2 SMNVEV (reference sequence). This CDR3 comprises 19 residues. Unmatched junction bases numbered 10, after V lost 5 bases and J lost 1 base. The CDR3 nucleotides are TGTGCCAGCAGTGTGGGACTAGCGGGGGCCTTGGGGTCCTACAATGAGCAGTTCTTC. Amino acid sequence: CASSVGLAGALGSYNEQFF.

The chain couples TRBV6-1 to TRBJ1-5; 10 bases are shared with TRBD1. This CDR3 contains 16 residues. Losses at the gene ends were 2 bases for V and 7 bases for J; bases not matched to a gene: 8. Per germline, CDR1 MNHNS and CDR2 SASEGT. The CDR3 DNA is TGTGCCAGCAGTGAAAGGGACAGGGGTTCGTCACAGCCCCAGCATTTT. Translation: CASSERDRGSSQPQHF.

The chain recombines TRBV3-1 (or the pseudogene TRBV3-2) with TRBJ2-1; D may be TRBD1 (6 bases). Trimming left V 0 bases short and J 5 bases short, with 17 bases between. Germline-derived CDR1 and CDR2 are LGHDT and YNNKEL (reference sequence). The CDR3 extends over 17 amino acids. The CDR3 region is CASSQDMGQFTDNEQFF. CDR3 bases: TGTGCCAGCAGCCAAGATATGGGACAATTTACGGACAATGAGCAGTTCTTC.

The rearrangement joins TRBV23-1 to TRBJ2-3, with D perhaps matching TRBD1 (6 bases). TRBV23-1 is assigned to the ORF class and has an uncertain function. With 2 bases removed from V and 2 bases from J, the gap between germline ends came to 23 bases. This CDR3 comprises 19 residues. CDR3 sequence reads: CASSQGSGTPKRLTDTQYF. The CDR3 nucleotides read TGCGCCAGCAGTCAAGGTTCCGGGACACCCAAACGACTCACAGATACGCAGTATTTT.

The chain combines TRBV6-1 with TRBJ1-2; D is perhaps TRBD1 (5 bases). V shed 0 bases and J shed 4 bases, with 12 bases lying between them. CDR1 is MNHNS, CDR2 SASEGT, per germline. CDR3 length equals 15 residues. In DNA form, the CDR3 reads TGTGCCAGCAGTGAAGCCCCGACAGAACTCTATGGCTACACCTTC. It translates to CASSEAPTELYGYTF.

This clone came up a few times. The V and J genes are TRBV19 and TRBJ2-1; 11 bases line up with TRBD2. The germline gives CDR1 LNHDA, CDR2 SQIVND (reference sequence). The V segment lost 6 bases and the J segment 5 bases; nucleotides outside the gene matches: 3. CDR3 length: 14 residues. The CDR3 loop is CASRTSGSHNEQFF. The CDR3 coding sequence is TGTGCCAGTAGAACTAGCGGGAGCCACAATGAGCAGTTCTTC.

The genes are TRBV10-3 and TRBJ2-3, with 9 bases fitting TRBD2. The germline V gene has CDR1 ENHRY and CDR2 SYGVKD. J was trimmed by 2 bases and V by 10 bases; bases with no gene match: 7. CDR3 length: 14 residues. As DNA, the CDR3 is TGTGCCACCCGCAGCGGGGGGAACACAGATACGCAGTATTTT. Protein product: CATRSGGNTDTQYF.

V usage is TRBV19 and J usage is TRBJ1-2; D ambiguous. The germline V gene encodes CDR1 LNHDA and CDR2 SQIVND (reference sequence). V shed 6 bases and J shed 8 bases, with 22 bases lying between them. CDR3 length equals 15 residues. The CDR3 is CASRSVQPPRGGYTF. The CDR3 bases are TGTGCCAGTAGATCGGTACAGCCGCCCCGTGGGGGCTACACCTTC.

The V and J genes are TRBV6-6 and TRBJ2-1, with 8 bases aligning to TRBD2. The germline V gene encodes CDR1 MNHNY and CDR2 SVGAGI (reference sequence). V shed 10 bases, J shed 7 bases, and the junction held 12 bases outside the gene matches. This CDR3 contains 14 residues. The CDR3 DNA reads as TGTGCCACCTACCCCACCCGGGGGGGTAATGAGCAGTTCTTC. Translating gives CATYPTRGGNEQFF.

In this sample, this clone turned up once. CDR3 protein: CASTATSWETQYF. DNA of the CDR3: TGTGCCAGCACCGCGACTAGTTGGGAGACCCAGTACTTC. The J gene is TRBJ2-5, the V gene TRBV7-2, with a weak D call TRBD2 (6 bases). This CDR3 is built from 13 residues. Trimming cost V 7 bases and J 5 bases, with 14 bases left between them. CDR1 and CDR2 (germline): SGHTA, FQGNSA.

The CDR3 DNA reads TGTGCTAGTGGTTTGGCCCCCACCGGGACAGATCATAGAAACTATGGCTACACCTTC. As protein: CASGLAPTGTDHRNYGYTF. The chain joins TRBV12-5 to TRBJ1-2, with TRBD1 matching over 7 bases. Germline assignment: CDR1 LGHNT and CDR2 FRNRAP. V lost 1 base to trimming and J lost 2 bases; unmatched junction nucleotides: 16. This CDR3 contains 19 residues. The full variable domain, in which reference TRBV12-5 and TRBJ1-2 provide the parts outside the CDR3, is DARVTQTPRHKVTEMGQEVTMRCQPILGHNTVFWYRQTMMQGLELLAYFRNRAPLDDSGMPKDRFSAEMPDATLATLKIQPSEPRDSAVYFCASGLAPTGTDHRNYGYTFGSGTRLTVV.

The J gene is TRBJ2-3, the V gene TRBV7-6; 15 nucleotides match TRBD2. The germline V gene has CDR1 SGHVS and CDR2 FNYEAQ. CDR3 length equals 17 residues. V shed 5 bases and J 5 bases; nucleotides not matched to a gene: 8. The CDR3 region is CASSAGLAGGLIDTQYF. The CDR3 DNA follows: TGTGCCAGCAGCGCTGGACTAGCGGGAGGGCTAATAGATACGCAGTATTTT.

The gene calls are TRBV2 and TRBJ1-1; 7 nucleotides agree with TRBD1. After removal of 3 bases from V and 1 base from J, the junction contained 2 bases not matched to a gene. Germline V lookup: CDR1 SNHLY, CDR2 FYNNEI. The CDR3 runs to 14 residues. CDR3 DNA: TGTGCCAGCAGTGAGGGACAGAGGAACACTGAAGCTTTCTTT. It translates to CASSEGQRNTEAFF.